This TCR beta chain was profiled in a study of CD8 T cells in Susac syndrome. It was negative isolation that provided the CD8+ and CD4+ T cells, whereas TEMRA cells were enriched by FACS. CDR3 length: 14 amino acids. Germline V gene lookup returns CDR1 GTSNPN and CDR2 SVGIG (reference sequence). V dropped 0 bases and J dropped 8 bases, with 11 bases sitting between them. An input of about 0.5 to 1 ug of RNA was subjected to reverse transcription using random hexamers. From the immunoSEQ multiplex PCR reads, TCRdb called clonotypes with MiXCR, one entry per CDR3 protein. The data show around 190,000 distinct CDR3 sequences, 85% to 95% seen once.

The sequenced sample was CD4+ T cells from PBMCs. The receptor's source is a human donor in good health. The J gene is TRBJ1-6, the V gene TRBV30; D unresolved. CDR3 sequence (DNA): TGTGCCTGGAGTGTACGAGGGCGAGATTCACCCCTCCACTTT. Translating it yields CAWSVRGRDSPLHF.